Listed here are 30 T cell receptor beta chains from one sample, sequenced in a study of blood T cell repertoires in COVID-19. The assay was immunoSEQ multiplex PCR, and TCRdb's table has in-frame clones only and misses some. The repertoire holds 240,000 or so clones, 70% to 90% seen once, with approximately 6.2% in the top ten. Source material: peripheral blood. The receptors were sampled from a man aged 55-75 years with acute or convalescent COVID-19.

The J gene is TRBJ1-1, the V gene TRBV27, with D possibly matching TRBD1 (5 bases). Trimming took 2 bases from V and 2 from J, leaving 12 bases between them. CDR3 length: 15 residues. CDR1 is MNHEY, CDR2 SMNVEV, per germline (reference sequence). This CDR3 is CASSLGWGVNTEAFF. The CDR3 DNA reads TGTGCCAGCAGTTTAGGGTGGGGGGTTAACACTGAAGCTTTCTTT.

The chain is built from TRBV19 and TRBJ1-2; perhaps TRBD1 as D (6 bases). Germline values: CDR1 LNHDA, CDR2 SQIVND (reference sequence). CDR3 size: 15 residues. Trimming removed 4 bases from V and 3 bases from J, with 15 bases in between. The CDR3, as DNA: TGTGCCAGTAGTACTTGGACAGAGGGGCACTATGGCTACACCTTC. It yields the protein CASSTWTEGHYGYTF.

CDR3 in DNA: TGTGCCAGCAGCCCTAGTCAGGGCTCCTACGAGCAGTACTTC. It is translated as CASSPSQGSYEQYF. The chain has TRBV28 and TRBJ2-7; D is possibly TRBD1 (5 bases). V dropped 6 bases and J dropped 0 bases, with 12 bases sitting between them. Germline assignment: CDR1 MDHEN and CDR2 SYDVKM. CDR3 length: 14 residues.

The chain uses TRBV9 and TRBJ2-5; the match to TRBD2 covers 11 bases. The V segment lost 0 bases and the J segment 5 bases; nucleotides outside the gene matches: 3. CDR1 SGDLS and CDR2 YYNGEE come from the germline V gene. The CDR3 has 15 amino acids. The CDR3 DNA reads as TGTGCCAGCAGCGTAGTGGCTAGCGGGAGGGAGACCCAGTACTTC. Its protein is CASSVVASGRETQYF. Full variable domain (missing parts from reference TRBV9 and TRBJ2-5): DSGVTQTPKHLITATGQRVTLRCSPRSGDLSVYWYQQSLDQGLQFLIQYYNGEERAKGNILERFSAQQFPDLHSELNLSSLELGDSALYFCASSVVASGRETQYFGPGTRLLVL.

CDR3 nucleotide sequence: TGTGCCAGCGCGAGGGGGCAGGGTGAAAAACTGTTTTTT. It yields the protein CASARGQGEKLFF. The chain has TRBV27 and TRBJ1-4, with 7 bases fitting TRBD1. After removal of 8 bases from V and 7 bases from J, the junction contained 7 bases not matched to a gene. The CDR3 has 13 amino acids. Germline V lookup: CDR1 MNHEY, CDR2 SMNVEV (reference sequence).

This clone was counted a few times. V usage is TRBV7-6 and J usage is TRBJ2-7; TRBD1 is a possible D gene (5 bases). V was clipped by 5 bases and J by 3 bases, with 11 bases between them. The germline V gene has CDR1 SGHVS and CDR2 FNYEAQ. CDR3 length: 13 residues. The CDR3 sequence: CASSPSTDYEQYF. Written as DNA, the CDR3 is TGTGCCAGCAGCCCATCGACAGACTACGAGCAGTACTTC.

V usage is TRBV15 and J usage is TRBJ1-6; possibly TRBD1 for D (6 bases). This CDR3 has 17 amino acids. Trimming cost V 0 bases and J 8 bases, with 17 bases left between them. Germline-derived CDR1 and CDR2 are LNHNV and YYDKDF (reference sequence). This CDR3 is CATSREPGTTIYSPLHF. The CDR3 DNA reads TGTGCCACCAGCAGAGAACCCGGGACAACAATTTATTCACCCCTCCACTTT.

The sample holds one count of this clone. The CDR3 region is CASSLSLSYGYTF. The CDR3 DNA sequence: TGTGCCAGCAGCTTAAGCCTATCCTATGGCTACACCTTC. V and J are TRBV7-2 and TRBJ1-2; D is unresolved. Between the trimmed V and J ends, which lost 2 bases and 4 bases, there was a span of 8 bases. The V gene's germline CDR1 is SGHTA and CDR2 FQGNSA. The CDR3 has 13 amino acids. The full variable domain, in which reference TRBV7-2 and TRBJ1-2 provide the parts outside the CDR3, is GAGVSQSPSNKVTEKGKDVELRCDPISGHTALYWYRQSLGQGLEFLIYFQGNSAPDKSGLPSDRFSAERTGGSVSTLTIQRTQQEDSAVYLCASSLSLSYGYTFGSGTRLTVV.

The V call is TRBV4-3, the J call TRBJ1-1, with D possibly matching TRBD1 (5 bases). The CDR3 contains 15 residues. Germline-derived CDR1 and CDR2 are LGHNA and YSLEER. Trimming took off 0 bases at V and 4 bases at J, with 12 bases between the two ends. CDR3 coding DNA: TGCGCCAGCAGCCAAGATATGACGGGGGGCACTGAAGCTTTCTTT. This codes for CASSQDMTGGTEAFF.

The chain is built from TRBV5-6 and TRBJ2-1; a possible D gene is TRBD2 (5 bases). CDR1 is SGHDT, CDR2 YYEEEE, per germline. This CDR3 is 14 amino acids long. The V end was cut by 4 bases, the J end by 0 bases, with 8 bases between. CDR3: CASSRTSSYNEQFF. The DNA of the CDR3 is TGTGCCAGCAGCCGAACTAGCTCCTACAATGAGCAGTTCTTC.

This clone was found a few times. Germline is not matched at one junction end, which may reflect a read error. The chain uses TRBV7-3 and TRBJ2-1; 10 bases line up with TRBD2. The CDR3 runs to 14 residues. Germline CDR1 and CDR2: SGHTA and FQGTGA. CDR3 nucleotide sequence: TGTGCCAGCAGCGAAAAAGCGGGAGGGCCTTTCTTTGTCTTC. It translates to CASSEKAGGPFFVF.

This clone has only one observation. The rearrangement joins TRBV3-1 (or the pseudogene TRBV3-2) to TRBJ2-1, with 7 bases lining up with TRBD2. The CDR3 has 14 amino acids. Trimming took 0 bases from V and 7 from J; bases not matched to a gene: 3. Germline CDR1 reads LGHDT; CDR2 reads YNNKEL (reference sequence). The CDR3 DNA reads as TGTGCCAGCAGCCAAGACTGGGGGGGAAATGAGCAGTTCTTC. It translates to CASSQDWGGNEQFF.

The chain joins TRBV5-4 to TRBJ1-2; 11 positions agree with TRBD1. The V gene end was trimmed by 3 bases and the J gene end by 5 bases; junction bases not matched to a gene: 3. CDR1 SGHNT and CDR2 YYREEE come from the germline V gene (reference sequence). The CDR3 extends over 14 amino acids. CDR3: CASSWGQGGYGYTF. Here the CDR3 DNA reads TGTGCCAGCAGCTGGGGACAGGGGGGATATGGCTACACCTTC.

The chain employs TRBV5-1 and TRBJ1-4, with 7 bases aligning to TRBD1. There are 14 residues in the CDR3. Germline V gene data show CDR1 as SGHRS and CDR2 as YFSETQ. The V segment lost 4 bases and the J segment 8 bases; nucleotides outside the gene matches: 8. The CDR3 DNA sequence: TGCGCCAGCAGCGAGCAGGGGGGACGGGAAAAACTGTTTTTT. Translated, it gives CASSEQGGREKLFF. Full variable domain (remainder filled in from reference TRBV5-1 and TRBJ1-4): KAGVTQTPRYLIKTRGQQVTLSCSPISGHRSVSWYQQTPGQGLQFLFEYFSETQRNKGNFPGRFSGRQFSNSRSEMNVSTLELGDSALYLCASSEQGGREKLFFGSGTQLSVL.

In its sample, this clone was seen once. V is TRBV5-6 and J is TRBJ2-1; D remains ambiguous. Germline lookup yields CDR1 SGHDT and CDR2 YYEEEE. Deletions cut 4 bases from V and 6 bases from J, with 8 bases between. The CDR3 totals 12 residues. Here the CDR3 DNA reads TGTGCCAGCAGCGTTGGAGCCAATGAGCAGTTCTTC. Translating it yields CASSVGANEQFF.

The chain links TRBV2 to TRBJ2-2; D may be TRBD1 (5 bases). Germline loops: CDR1 SNHLY, CDR2 FYNNEI. This CDR3 has 14 amino acids. Trimming left V 7 bases short and J 5 bases short, with 14 bases between. CDR3 sequence: CASNSGLGTGELFF. CDR3 bases: TGTGCCAGCAACTCAGGGCTAGGAACCGGGGAGCTGTTTTTT. The variable domain in full, with the rest retrieved from reference TRBV2 and TRBJ2-2, is EPEVTQTPSHQVTQMGQEVILRCVPISNHLYFYWYRQILGQKVEFLVSFYNNEISEKSEIFDDQFSVERPDGSNFTLKIRSTKLEDSAMYFCASNSGLGTGELFFGEGSRLTVL.

This chain links TRBV14 with TRBJ2-5, with D possibly TRBD2 on 6 matching bases. Germline CDR1 and CDR2: SGHDN and FVKESK. CDR3 size: 15 residues. With 4 bases removed from V and 4 bases from J, the gap between germline ends came to 16 bases. The CDR3 here is CASSRSGGWRETQYF. In nucleotides, the CDR3 is TGTGCCAGCAGCCGTAGTGGAGGGTGGAGAGAGACCCAGTACTTC.

The chain uses TRBV25-1 and TRBJ2-3; possible D gene TRBD2, 6 bases. This CDR3 is built from 16 residues. Trimming took off 4 bases at V and 2 bases at J, with 16 bases between the two ends. Germline CDR1 and CDR2: MGHDK and SYGVNS. CDR3 nucleotides: TGTGCCAGCAGTGCCCCGGGAGTCATTAACACAGATACGCAGTATTTT. Translating gives CASSAPGVINTDTQYF. The complete variable domain, with remaining parts taken from reference TRBV25-1 and TRBJ2-3, reads EADIYQTPRYLVIGTGKKITLECSQTMGHDKMYWYQQDPGMELHLIHYSYGVNSTEKGDLSSESTVSRIRTEHFPLTLESARPSHTSQYLCASSAPGVINTDTQYFGPGTRLTVL.

The chain is built from TRBV7-2 and TRBJ2-1; D gene uncertain. V gave up 5 bases and J gave up 0 bases, with 11 bases separating them. This CDR3 is 15 amino acids long. Germline-derived CDR1 and CDR2 are SGHTA and FQGNSA. Written as DNA, the CDR3 is TGTGCCAGCAGCCCCTTGGTTAGCTCCTACAATGAGCAGTTCTTC. Its protein product is CASSPLVSSYNEQFF.

The chain recombines TRBV6-5 with TRBJ2-1; weak D call: TRBD2 (6 bases). Germline assignment: CDR1 MNHEY and CDR2 SVGAGI. This CDR3 has 14 residues. Trimming removed 6 bases from V and 8 bases from J, with 17 bases in between. This CDR3 reads CASRPRLDGDEQFF. In DNA form, the CDR3 reads TGTGCCAGCAGGCCTCGACTAGACGGCGATGAGCAGTTCTTC.

This rearrangement joins TRBV4-2 to TRBJ2-3; 10 positions agree with TRBD2. The germline CDR1 and CDR2 sequences are LGHNA and YNFKEQ. Losses at the gene ends were 1 base for V and 1 base for J; bases not matched to a gene: 5. CDR3 length: 17 residues. In DNA, the CDR3 is TGTGCCAGCAGCCAAGGAAGCGGGAGGGAGGGCACAGATACGCAGTATTTT. Translation gives CASSQGSGREGTDTQYF.

This clone was detected only once. The rearrangement joins TRBV7-2 to TRBJ2-1, with 7 bases matching TRBD2. The CDR3 is 15 amino acids. After removal of 4 bases from V and 4 bases from J, the junction contained 7 bases not matched to a gene. Germline-derived CDR1 and CDR2 are SGHTA and FQGNSA. CDR3 nucleotides: TGTGCCAGCAGCTCCCCGGGACTACTTTACAATGAGCAGTTCTTC. This encodes CASSSPGLLYNEQFF.

The chain combines TRBV6-2 or TRBV6-3 with TRBJ2-1; no firm D call. The germline CDR1 and CDR2 sequences are MNHEY and SVGEGT. V was shortened by 5 bases and J by 2 bases, with 13 bases between the two germline ends. The length of the CDR3 is 15 residues. The DNA for the CDR3 is TGTGCCAGCAGTCCGCTCCTGGAGCCCTACAATGAGCAGTTCTTC. This codes for CASSPLLEPYNEQFF.

This clone was seen a few times. The chain has TRBV12-3 or TRBV12-4 and TRBJ2-1; D is unresolved. Between the trimmed V and J ends, which lost 6 bases and 1 base, there was a span of 4 bases. The CDR3 has 12 amino acids. The CDR3 region has the DNA TGTGCCAGCAGCATGTCCTACAATGAGCAGTTCTTC. The encoded protein is CASSMSYNEQFF.

The chain is built from TRBV9 and TRBJ1-5; 9 positions match TRBD1. There are 15 residues in the CDR3. V lost 4 bases, J lost 9 bases, and 11 bases stayed unmatched. Germline-derived CDR1 and CDR2 are SGDLS and YYNGEE. This chain's CDR3 is CASSPSGQGIRPQHF. Here the CDR3 DNA reads TGTGCCAGCAGCCCTTCTGGACAGGGGATCAGGCCCCAGCATTTT.

This chain joins TRBV5-1 and TRBJ2-1; 9 bases are shared with TRBD2. The CDR3 runs to 16 residues. The germline gives CDR1 SGHRS, CDR2 YFSETQ. Trimming took 4 bases from V and 2 from J; bases not matched to a gene: 7. The CDR3 region has the DNA TGCGCCAGCAGCATACCTACTAGCGGGCCCTACAATGAGCAGTTCTTC. Amino acids: CASSIPTSGPYNEQFF.

This rearrangement joins TRBV28 to TRBJ2-3; 8 bases fit TRBD1. The CDR3 loop spans 14 amino acids. The junction had 1 base not matched to a gene; V was cut back by 5 bases and J by 0 bases. Germline values: CDR1 MDHEN, CDR2 SYDVKM. CDR3: CASSRDRSTDTQYF. The CDR3 DNA is TGTGCCAGCAGTAGGGACAGGAGCACAGATACGCAGTATTTT.

This sequence joins TRBV15 and TRBJ1-5; 8 nucleotides line up with TRBD1. The CDR3 runs 15 residues. J lost 1 base, V lost 8 bases, and 7 bases had no gene match. CDR1 LNHNV and CDR2 YYDKDF come from the germline V gene (reference sequence). Here the CDR3 reads CATRDRRRSNQPQHF. In nucleotides, the CDR3 is TGTGCCACCCGGGACAGGAGGAGAAGCAATCAGCCCCAGCATTTT. Full variable domain (rest looked up from reference TRBV15 and TRBJ1-5): DAMVIQNPRYQVTQFGKPVTLSCSQTLNHNVMYWYQQKSSQAPKLLFHYYDKDFNNEADTPDNFQSRRPNTSFCFLDIRSPGLGDTAMYLCATRDRRRSNQPQHFGDGTRLSIL.

This chain joins TRBV10-3 and TRBJ2-2; TRBD2 aligns across 7 bases. The V gene's germline CDR1 is ENHRY and CDR2 SYGVKD. The CDR3 runs 14 residues. With 3 bases clipped from V and 4 bases from J, the junction kept 2 bases outside the gene matches. The CDR3 loop is CAISDGTTTGELFF. The CDR3 DNA is TGTGCCATCAGTGACGGGACTACCACCGGGGAGCTGTTTTTT.

Only one count was recorded for this clone. V is TRBV14 and J is TRBJ1-4, with D maybe TRBD1 (5 bases). Germline CDR1 and CDR2: SGHDN and FVKESK. The length of the CDR3 is 15 residues. V shed 4 bases and J shed 7 bases, with 16 bases lying between them. This CDR3 reads CASSRIEFGGEKLFF. In DNA, the CDR3 is TGTGCCAGCAGCCGAATAGAGTTCGGGGGTGAAAAACTGTTTTTT. Using reference TRBV14 and TRBJ1-4 for the parts outside the CDR3, the full variable domain is EAGVTQFPSHSVIEKGQTVTLRCDPISGHDNLYWYRRVMGKEIKFLLHFVKESKQDESGMPNNRFLAERTGGTYSTLKVQPAELEDSGVYFCASSRIEFGGEKLFFGSGTQLSVL.